The source of this TCR beta chain is a study of early T cells in non-severe SARS-CoV-2 infection. This clonotype was detected many times. The CDR3 has 11 amino acids. Germline lookup yields CDR1 SQVTM and CDR2 ANQGSEA. The V and J ends lost 4 bases and 1 base respectively, with 4 bases between them. Individual cDNA molecules were tagged with unique molecular identifiers, the study reported. TCRdb fed the 5' RACE reads into MiXCR, producing one record per CDR3 protein. The sample holds fewer than 30,000 distinct CDR3 sequences; about 4.5% are singletons and the top ten take 15% to 17%. The TCR was taken from an adult who was a healthcare worker with PCR-confirmed SARS-CoV-2 infection or an uninfected control (not recorded which). This rearrangement joins TRBV29-1 to TRBJ1-1; D not resolved. Sequences were obtained from whole blood. In DNA, the CDR3 is TGCAGCGTTGCCTCGAACACTGAAGCTTTCTTT. The encoded protein is CSVASNTEAFF.